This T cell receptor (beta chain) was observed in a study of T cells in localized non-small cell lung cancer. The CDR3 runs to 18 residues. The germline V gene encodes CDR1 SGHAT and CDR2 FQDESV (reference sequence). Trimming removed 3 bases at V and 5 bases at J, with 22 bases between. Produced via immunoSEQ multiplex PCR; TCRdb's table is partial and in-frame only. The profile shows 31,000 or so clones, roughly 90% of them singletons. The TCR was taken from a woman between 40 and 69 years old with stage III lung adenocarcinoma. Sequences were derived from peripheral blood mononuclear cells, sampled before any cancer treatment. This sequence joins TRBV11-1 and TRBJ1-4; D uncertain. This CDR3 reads CASSLRRSALSWNEKLFF. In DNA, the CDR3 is TGTGCCAGCAGCTTGCGACGGTCGGCCCTCTCTTGGAATGAAAAACTGTTTTTT.